The source of this T cell receptor beta chain is a study of blood T cells in healthy people across ages. Whole-study findings and limits: A strong correlation was seen between TCR beta diversity and naive T cell percentage. The study found more naive CD4+ cells and higher diversity in long-lived than aged donors.

The second PCR ran roughly 7 to 12 cycles with a sample-barcoded 5' primer and J-beta primers. TCRdb re-called the 5' RACE reads through MiXCR, storing one row per CDR3 protein. The sample consists of around 1,000,000 distinct CDR3 sequences, more than 30% of them appearing once. The germline V and J ends were trimmed by 3 bases and 1 base, with 12 bases remaining between them. Germline CDR1 and CDR2: DFQATT and SNEGSKA (reference sequence). The CDR3 is 14 residues long. Comments on this clonotype: Antigen unknown.

This chain uses TRBV20-1 with TRBJ1-1; D is perhaps TRBD1 (6 bases). The receptor's source is a man aged 18 to 35 in good health. Sequenced input: blood. CDR3 coding DNA: TGCAGTGCTAGGTCGGGGGGCCCGAACACTGAAGCTTTCTTT. Translating it yields CSARSGGPNTEAFF.